The clone carrying this TCR beta chain showed up just once. As yet, its antigen is unknown. This CDR3 is 15 amino acids long. The germline CDR1 and CDR2 sequences are GTSNPN and SVGIG (reference sequence). Between the trimmed V and J ends, which lost 3 bases and 0 bases, there was a span of 9 bases. The entry originates in a study of somatic mutations in cytotoxic T cells in rheumatoid arthritis. Findings of the study overall: CD8+ T-cell clonality showed no significant difference between rheumatoid arthritis patients and age-matched healthy controls.

Produced via immunoSEQ multiplex PCR; TCRdb's table is partial and in-frame only. The data contain more than 15,000 clones, about four fifths of them singletons. Sequenced: CD8+ T cells sorted from blood. V gene TRBV30 combines with J gene TRBJ1-6, with unresolved D. The source of this sequence is an adult with rheumatoid arthritis. The CDR3 DNA reads as TGTGCCTGGAGAGTTTGGAGCTCCTATAATTCACCCCTCCACTTT. Translated, it gives CAWRVWSSYNSPLHF.